Sequencing of this T cell receptor (beta chain) was carried out in a study of blood T cell repertoires in COVID-19 (dated by TCRdb to the early 2020s). Looking at the study overall: The collaborator samples originated in the United States, Italy and Spain and spanned the acute and convalescent phases of COVID-19. The repertoires were released in a freely available public database meant as a resource for research on the immune response to SARS-CoV-2. Sample metadata almost always included a de-identified subject ID, COVID-19 status, age in years and sex. Where available, HLA class I and class II types were taken from metadata supplied by the sample provider and were not determined by assay-based typing. The material from the prospective study consisted of cDNA or gDNA derived from T cells, B-cell-depleted T cells, or PBMCs. Samples came from the ongoing ImmuneRACE study (first 160 participants) plus 1,254 subjects from 6 global collaborators. Subjects who had been exposed to COVID-19, were actively infected with it, or had recovered from it provided the deeply sampled blood TCRbeta repertoires that made up the dataset. Results and caveats for the whole study, not just this receptor: How much clinical and demographic metadata was included differed by source and by participant, and the metadata was provided uncurated.

This clone occurred a few times. Its binding antigen is unknown. Base qualities are missing; no much larger clone stands one base away. The CDR3, cysteine through phenylalanine, is 16 amino acids long. Just CDR3 DNA is preserved here, 48 bases in frame from base 1. Reading the germline V gene gives CDR1 SGDLS and CDR2 YYNGEE. The junction shows trimming of 0 bases on V and 7 bases on J, plus 17 bases between the germline ends. Participants in the prospective study were enrolled through a virtual design, were aged roughly 18 to 100 years, and lived in under 25 United States geographic areas. Cohort assignment in the prospective study relied on participant-reported clinical history from a screening survey and a study questionnaire. Recovered participants in ImmuneRACE Cohort 3 were defined as having two consecutive negative NP/OP PCR tests, clearance from a healthcare professional, or resolution of symptoms. In the prospective study, mobile phlebotomists collected whole blood, serum and a nasopharyngeal or oropharyngeal swab from each participant. Prospective study participants could optionally give additional blood draws and questionnaires over an approximately two-month period. Before DNA extraction, prospective study blood samples were shipped either frozen or at room temperature.

TCRbeta CDR3 regions were amplified from genomic DNA using the immunoSEQ Assay, a bias-controlled multiplex PCR. In the paper's pipeline: The number of nucleated cells in each sample was estimated by amplification of reference gene primers within the assay. To quantify the absolute abundance of each unique TCRbeta CDR3 rearrangement, sequence reads were collapsed and filtered. For each sample, productive Simpson clonality was calculated as the square root of Simpson's diversity index across productive rearrangements. TCRdb provides this immuneACCESS table in a form limited to in-frame rearrangements. Some clones are lacking; in checked studies, under half of them reflect an unresolved V gene, and why the rest are absent is not known. V and J calls and clone size come straight from that table; D and trimming were deduced from the DNA. Within this sample are about 480,000 clones, with more than 85% of them counted one time only. Around 7.9% of the sample is taken by the ten largest.

The receptor's source is a woman in her fifties or sixties who had recovered from COVID-19. Sequencing used PBMCs or T cells enriched from blood (not recorded which). Recombination linked TRBV9 to TRBJ1-5; no D segment can be confidently identified. The CDR3 protein sequence reads: CASSVVVLGVGQPQHF. The sequenced DNA is TGTGCCAGCAGCGTAGTAGTCCTGGGAGTGGGACAGCCCCAGCATTTT.